This T cell receptor (beta chain) was recovered during a study of T cell responses to AZD1222 COVID-19 vaccine. Profiling relied on immunoSEQ multiplex PCR, and the TCRdb table lists in-frame clones only, not all of them. The sample comprises fewer than 150,000 clones, 70% to 90% of which are singletons, and more than 6.5% rests with the top ten. This clonotype originated in an adult in good health. The sample was peripheral blood, taken on day 0 of AZD1222 vaccination.

CDR3 in DNA: TGTGCCACCCGTGGACAGGGCTCCTTCTACGAGCAGTACTTC. It specifies CATRGQGSFYEQYF. The chain is built from TRBV10-3 and TRBJ2-7; 8 bases agree with TRBD1. This CDR3 has 14 amino acids. From germline, CDR1 is ENHRY and CDR2 SYGVKD. V dropped 10 bases and J dropped 3; count of bases not matched to a gene: 11.